The text below deals with one TCR beta chain. What it recognizes is unknown. Different DNA sequences within this sample yield the same CDR3. This table comes from immunoSEQ multiplex PCR, and its TCRdb copy is limited to in-frame clones, with some not included. This table holds tens of thousands of clones, 75% to 90% found once. This entry belongs to a study of graft-versus-host responses after intestinal transplantation. The wider study: Multivisceral, liver-intestinal, or isolated intestinal transplants were performed in recipients. Study results and caveats: In recipient marrow, GvH clones were found, and some appeared first in ileum or blood. Among circulating GvH clones, peak levels were associated with early post-transplant declines in HvG clones.

The V gene's germline CDR1 is SGHRS and CDR2 YFSETQ. CDR3 length equals 15 residues. Between the trimmed V and J ends, which lost 0 bases and 0 bases, there was a span of 9 bases. The sample in question was unstimulated CD4+ T cells sorted from spleen or lymph node cells, obtained before transplant. This TCR derives from a human donor who was the organ donor for an intestinal transplant. V and J are TRBV5-1 and TRBJ1-1; D is undetermined. The CDR3 nucleotides read TGCGCCAGCAGCTTGGTCCCGGGTCTGAACACTGAAGCTTTCTTT. Protein sequence: CASSLVPGLNTEAFF.